This T cell receptor beta chain was identified in a study of cytomegalovirus exposure and HLA in healthy donors. Points from the study as a whole: About 87% or about 30% of the time was how often most TCR beta V segments were productive, according to an earlier analysis. Highest at DRB1 and lowest at HLA-C, TCR association rates differed among HLA loci in a later analysis.

CDR1 LNHDA and CDR2 SQIVND come from the germline V gene (reference sequence). Trimming shortened V by 2 bases and J by 5 bases, and 21 bases separated the two germline ends. The CDR3 contains 17 residues. About this clone itself: Its cognate antigen is unknown.

Researchers ran the PCR with 60 Vbeta and 13 Jbeta primers. TCRdb keeps only in-frame clones here, not all; method: immunoSEQ multiplex PCR. The sample shows fewer than 250,000 clones, roughly 77% of them seen only once. The J gene is TRBJ1-1, the V gene TRBV19; D gene uncertain. This receptor was taken from a woman aged 50 to 60 in good health and CMV-seronegative. The material sequenced was PBMCs. CDR3 region: CASSIRSAGGLRTEAFF. The CDR3 bases are TGTGCCAGTAGTATAAGGTCCGCAGGAGGATTGCGGACTGAAGCTTTCTTT.